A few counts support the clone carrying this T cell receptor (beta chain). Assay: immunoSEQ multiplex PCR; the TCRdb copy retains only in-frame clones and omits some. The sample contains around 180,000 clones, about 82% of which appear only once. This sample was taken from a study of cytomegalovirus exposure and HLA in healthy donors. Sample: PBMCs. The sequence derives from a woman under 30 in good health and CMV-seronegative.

The CDR3 nucleotides are TGTGCCAGCAGCCCTACGACAGCTAACTATGGCTACACCTTC. Its translation is CASSPTTANYGYTF. V and J are TRBV6-4 and TRBJ1-2; a possible D gene is TRBD1 (5 bases). The germline V and J ends were trimmed by 6 bases and 0 bases, with 11 bases remaining between them. CDR1 and CDR2 from the germline V gene are MRHNA and SNTAGT. This CDR3 contains 14 residues.